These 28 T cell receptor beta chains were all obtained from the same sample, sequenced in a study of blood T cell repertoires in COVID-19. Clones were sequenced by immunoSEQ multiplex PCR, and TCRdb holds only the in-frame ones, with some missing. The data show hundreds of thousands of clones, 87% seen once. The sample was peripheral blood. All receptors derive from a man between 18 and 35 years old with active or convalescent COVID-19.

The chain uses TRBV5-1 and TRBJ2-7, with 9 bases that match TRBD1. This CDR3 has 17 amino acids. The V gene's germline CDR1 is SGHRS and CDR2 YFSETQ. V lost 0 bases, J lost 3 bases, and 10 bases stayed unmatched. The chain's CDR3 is CASSLGQGVDYYYEQYF. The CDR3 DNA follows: TGCGCCAGCAGCTTGGGACAGGGGGTCGACTACTACTACGAGCAGTACTTC.

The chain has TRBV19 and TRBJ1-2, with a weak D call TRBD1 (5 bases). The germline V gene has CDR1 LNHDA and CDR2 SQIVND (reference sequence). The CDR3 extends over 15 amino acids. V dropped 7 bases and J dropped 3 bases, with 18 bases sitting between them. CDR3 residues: CASTTGPPRDYGYTF. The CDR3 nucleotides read TGTGCCAGTACGACCGGGCCCCCCAGGGACTATGGCTACACCTTC.

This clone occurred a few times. The CDR3: CATSDSWTGESSGNTIYF. The CDR3 nucleotides read TGTGCCACCAGTGATTCTTGGACAGGGGAATCCTCTGGAAACACCATATATTTT. The V gene is TRBV24-1, the J gene TRBJ1-3, with 9 positions matching TRBD1. The J segment lost 0 bases and the V segment lost 2 bases, leaving 7 bases of the junction unmatched. The CDR3 sequence is 18 residues long. From germline, CDR1 is KGHDR and CDR2 SFDVKD.

The CDR3 nucleotides are TGTGCCAGCAGTTCGACCGGGACAGGGTTGGGTCAGCCCCAGCATTTT. It yields the protein CASSSTGTGLGQPQHF. V gene TRBV28 combines with J gene TRBJ1-5, with TRBD1 matching 9 bases. Germline V CDR1 and CDR2: MDHEN, SYDVKM. CDR3 size: 16 residues. The trim removed 4 bases at V and 6 bases at J, leaving 10 bases unmatched.

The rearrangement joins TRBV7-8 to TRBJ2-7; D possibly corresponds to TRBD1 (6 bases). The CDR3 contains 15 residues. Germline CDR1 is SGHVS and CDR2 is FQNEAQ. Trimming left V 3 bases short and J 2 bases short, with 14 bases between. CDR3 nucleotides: TGTGCCAGCAGCTTGGACAGTGAAGGCGCCTACGAGCAGTACTTC. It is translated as CASSLDSEGAYEQYF.

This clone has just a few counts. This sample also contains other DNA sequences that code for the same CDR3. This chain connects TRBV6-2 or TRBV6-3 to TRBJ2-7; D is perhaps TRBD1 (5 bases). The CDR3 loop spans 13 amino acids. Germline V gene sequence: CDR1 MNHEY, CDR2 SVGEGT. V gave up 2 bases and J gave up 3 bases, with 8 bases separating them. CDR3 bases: TGTGCCAGCAGTTACGACAGTAGCTACGAGCAGTACTTC. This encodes CASSYDSSYEQYF.

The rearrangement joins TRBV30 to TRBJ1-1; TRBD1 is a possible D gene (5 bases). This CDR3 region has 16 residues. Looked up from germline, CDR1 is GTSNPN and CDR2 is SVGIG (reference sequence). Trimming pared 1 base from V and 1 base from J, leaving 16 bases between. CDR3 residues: CAWSGPFGRENTEAFF. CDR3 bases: TGTGCCTGGAGTGGGCCCTTCGGCAGGGAGAACACTGAAGCTTTCTTT.

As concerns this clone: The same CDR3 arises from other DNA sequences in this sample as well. The CDR3 DNA reads TGTGCCAGCAGCTTAGGACAGGGCTATGGCTACACCTTC. This sequence encodes CASSLGQGYGYTF. The rearrangement links TRBV7-9 to TRBJ1-2, with TRBD1 matching over 7 bases. J was trimmed by 4 bases and V by 1 base; bases with no gene match: 0. Germline-derived CDR1 and CDR2 are SEHNR and FQNEAQ (reference sequence). The CDR3 length is 13 residues.

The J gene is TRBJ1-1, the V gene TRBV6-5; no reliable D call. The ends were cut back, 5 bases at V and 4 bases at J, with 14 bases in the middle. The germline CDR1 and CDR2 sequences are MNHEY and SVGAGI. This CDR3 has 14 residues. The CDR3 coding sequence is TGTGCCAGCAGTAGCCCAAATGTTGCCACTGAAGCTTTCTTT. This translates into CASSSPNVATEAFF.

CDR3 loop: CASSPRLAGTYEQYF. In DNA, the CDR3 is TGTGCCAGCTCACCACGACTAGCGGGGACCTACGAGCAGTACTTC. The rearrangement uses TRBV18 and TRBJ2-7, with 11 bases matching TRBD2. Unmatched junction bases numbered 1, after V lost 1 base and J lost 2 bases. CDR3 length: 15 residues. The germline CDR1 and CDR2 sequences are KGHSH and LQKENI.

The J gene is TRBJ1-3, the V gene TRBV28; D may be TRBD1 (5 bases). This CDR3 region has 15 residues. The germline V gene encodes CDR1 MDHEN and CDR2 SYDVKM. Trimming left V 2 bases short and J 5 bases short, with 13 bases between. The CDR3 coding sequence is TGTGCCAGCAGTTTAGGAGGGACCACACGAAACACCATATATTTT. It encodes CASSLGGTTRNTIYF.

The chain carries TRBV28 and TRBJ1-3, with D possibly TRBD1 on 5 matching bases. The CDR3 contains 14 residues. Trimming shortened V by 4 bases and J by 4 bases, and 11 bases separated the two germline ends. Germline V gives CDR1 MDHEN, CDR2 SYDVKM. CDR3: CASSWRGLGNTIYF. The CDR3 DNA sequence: TGTGCCAGCAGTTGGAGGGGACTAGGAAACACCATATATTTT.

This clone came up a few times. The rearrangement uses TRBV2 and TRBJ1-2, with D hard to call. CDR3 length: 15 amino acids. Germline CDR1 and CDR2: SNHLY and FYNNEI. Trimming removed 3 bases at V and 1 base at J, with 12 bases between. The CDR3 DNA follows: TGTGCCAGCAGTGATCTGCCAGAAATTAACTATGGCTACACCTTC. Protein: CASSDLPEINYGYTF.

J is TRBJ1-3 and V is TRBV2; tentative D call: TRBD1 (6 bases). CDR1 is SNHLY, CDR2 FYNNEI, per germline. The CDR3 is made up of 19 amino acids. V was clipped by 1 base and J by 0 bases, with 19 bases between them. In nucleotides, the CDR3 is TGTGCCAGCAGTGAAGATGTAGGCTTACAGGGCCTCTCTGGAAACACCATATATTTT. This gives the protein CASSEDVGLQGLSGNTIYF.

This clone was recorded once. The CDR3 spells CASSLPVEGPQNTIYF. DNA of the CDR3: TGTGCCAGCAGCTTACCCGTGGAGGGTCCCCAAAACACCATATATTTT. The chain employs TRBV7-9 and TRBJ1-3; D not certain. The CDR3 sequence is 16 residues long. V was clipped by 2 bases and J by 6 bases, with 17 bases between them. Germline values: CDR1 SEHNR, CDR2 FQNEAQ (reference sequence).

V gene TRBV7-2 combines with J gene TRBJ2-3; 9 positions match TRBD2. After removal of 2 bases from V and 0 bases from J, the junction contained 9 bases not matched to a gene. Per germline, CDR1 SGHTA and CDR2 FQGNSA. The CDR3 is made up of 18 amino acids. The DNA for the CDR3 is TGTGCCAGCAGCTTAAGGGCCCGAGCGGGGGGAAGCACAGATACGCAGTATTTT. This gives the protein CASSLRARAGGSTDTQYF.

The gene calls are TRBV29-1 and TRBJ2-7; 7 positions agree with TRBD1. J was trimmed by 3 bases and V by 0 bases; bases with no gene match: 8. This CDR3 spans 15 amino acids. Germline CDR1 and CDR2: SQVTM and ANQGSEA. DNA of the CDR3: TGCAGCGTTGAAGATCGGTGGGGGACAGACTACGAGCAGTACTTC. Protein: CSVEDRWGTDYEQYF.

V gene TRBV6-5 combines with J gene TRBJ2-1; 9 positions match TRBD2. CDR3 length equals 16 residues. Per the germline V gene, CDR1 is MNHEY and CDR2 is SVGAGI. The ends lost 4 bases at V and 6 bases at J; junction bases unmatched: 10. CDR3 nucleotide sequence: TGTGCCAGCAGTTCCTATAGCGGGAGAGGTTCCAATGAGCAGTTCTTC. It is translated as CASSSYSGRGSNEQFF.

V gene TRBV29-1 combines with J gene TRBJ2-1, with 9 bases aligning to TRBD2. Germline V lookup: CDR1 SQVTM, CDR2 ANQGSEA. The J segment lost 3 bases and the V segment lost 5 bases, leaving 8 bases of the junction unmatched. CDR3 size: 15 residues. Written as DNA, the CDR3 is TGCAGCGTTCCCGGACTAGCGCTTCGCTACAATGAGCAGTTCTTC. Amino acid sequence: CSVPGLALRYNEQFF.

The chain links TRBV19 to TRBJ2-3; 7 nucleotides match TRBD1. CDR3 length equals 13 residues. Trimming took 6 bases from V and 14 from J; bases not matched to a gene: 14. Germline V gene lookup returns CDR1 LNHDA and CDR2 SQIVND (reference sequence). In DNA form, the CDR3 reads TGTGCCAGTAGCCCCGCAGGGCAGGGGGTGCGGTATTTT. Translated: CASSPAGQGVRYF. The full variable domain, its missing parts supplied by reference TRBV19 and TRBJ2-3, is DGGITQSPKYLFRKEGQNVTLSCEQNLNHDAMYWYRQDPGQGLRLIYYSQIVNDFQKGDIAEGYSVSREKKESFPLTVTSAQKNPTAFYLCASSPAGQGVRYFGPGTRLTVL.

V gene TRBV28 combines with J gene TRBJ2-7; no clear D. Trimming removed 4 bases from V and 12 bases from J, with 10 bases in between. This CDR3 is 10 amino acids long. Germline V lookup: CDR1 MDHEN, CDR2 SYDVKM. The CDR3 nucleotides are TGTGCCAGCAGTTCCCACTCCCGGTACTTC. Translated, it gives CASSSHSRYF.

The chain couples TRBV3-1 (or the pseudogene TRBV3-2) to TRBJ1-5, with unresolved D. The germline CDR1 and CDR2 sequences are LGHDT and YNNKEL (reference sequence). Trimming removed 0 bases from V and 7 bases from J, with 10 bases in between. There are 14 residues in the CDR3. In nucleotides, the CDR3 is TGTGCCAGCAGCCAAGATCGCATGGCCCAGCCCCAGCATTTT. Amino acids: CASSQDRMAQPQHF.

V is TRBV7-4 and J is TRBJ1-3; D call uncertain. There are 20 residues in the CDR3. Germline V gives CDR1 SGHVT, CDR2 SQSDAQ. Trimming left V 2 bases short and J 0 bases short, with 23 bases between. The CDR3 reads CASSLSRSTEEGISGNTIYF. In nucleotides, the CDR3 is TGTGCCAGCAGCTTATCCCGATCGACGGAAGAGGGAATCTCTGGAAACACCATATATTTT.

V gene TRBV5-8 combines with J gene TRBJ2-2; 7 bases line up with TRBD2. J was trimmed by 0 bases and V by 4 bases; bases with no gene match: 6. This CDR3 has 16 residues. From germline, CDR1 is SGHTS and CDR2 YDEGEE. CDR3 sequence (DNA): TGTGCCAGCAGCGTAGGGCTAGCGGCGAACACCGGGGAGCTGTTTTTT. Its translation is CASSVGLAANTGELFF.

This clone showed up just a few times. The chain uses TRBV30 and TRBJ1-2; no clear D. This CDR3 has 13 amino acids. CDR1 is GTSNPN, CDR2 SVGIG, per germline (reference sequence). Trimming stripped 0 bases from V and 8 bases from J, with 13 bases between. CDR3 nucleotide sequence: TGTGCCTGGAGTGTACTGTCGGGAAGCGGCTACACCTTC. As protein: CAWSVLSGSGYTF.

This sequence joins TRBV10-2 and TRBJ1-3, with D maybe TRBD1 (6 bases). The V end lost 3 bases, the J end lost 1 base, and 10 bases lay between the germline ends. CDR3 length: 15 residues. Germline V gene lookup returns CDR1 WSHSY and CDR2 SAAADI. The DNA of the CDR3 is TGCGCCAGCAGTGATACAGGGTTGTCTGGAAACACCATATATTTT. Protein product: CASSDTGLSGNTIYF.

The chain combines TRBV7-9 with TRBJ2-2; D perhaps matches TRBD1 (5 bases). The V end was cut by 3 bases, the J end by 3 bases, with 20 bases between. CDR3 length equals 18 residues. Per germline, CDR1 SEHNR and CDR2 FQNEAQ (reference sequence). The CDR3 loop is CASSLSQQGRWDTGELFF. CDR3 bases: TGTGCCAGCAGCTTGAGCCAGCAGGGTCGGTGGGACACCGGGGAGCTGTTTTTT.

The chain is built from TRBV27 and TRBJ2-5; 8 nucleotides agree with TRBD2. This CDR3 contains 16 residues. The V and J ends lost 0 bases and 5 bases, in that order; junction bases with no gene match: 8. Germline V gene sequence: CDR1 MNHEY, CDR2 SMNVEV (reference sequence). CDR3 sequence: CASSLSERGPPETQYF. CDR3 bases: TGTGCCAGCAGTTTATCGGAGCGGGGGCCCCCCGAGACCCAGTACTTC.